This TCR beta chain originates from a study of blood T cells in healthy people across ages. Next came a second PCR, run for about 7 to 11 cycles, which used a sample-barcoded 5' primer along with a J-beta primer mix. Tagging of each cDNA molecule was performed by a template-switch adaptor with 12 random nucleotides. Every sample gave at least 2.5 million paired-end reads containing CDR3. TCRdb independently ran MiXCR on the 5' RACE reads; one entry per CDR3 protein. The table includes 1.5 million to 2 million distinct CDR3 sequences, roughly 50% detected once. Study-level points and caveats: Older individuals had lower TCR beta diversity per million T cells (the decline was roughly linear).

Healthy Caucasian individuals from Russia aged about 6 to 90 were enrolled as donors. In the case of this clonotype: Its antigen is as yet unknown.

The CDR3 has 15 residues. V lost 4 bases and J lost 5; bases outside the gene matches: 8. Germline V gene data show CDR1 as MNHEY and CDR2 as SVGEGT. The source is a middle-aged woman in good health. V and J are TRBV6-2 or TRBV6-3 and TRBJ2-1; the match to TRBD1 covers 7 bases. The sample taken for sequencing was blood. CDR3 sequence reads: CASSSQGLGDNEQFF. The DNA of the CDR3 is TGTGCCAGCAGTTCACAGGGGTTAGGCGACAATGAGCAGTTCTTC.